Shown below are 15 T cell receptor beta chains from a single sample sequenced in a study of blood T cell repertoires in COVID-19. Some clones are missing from TCRdb's copy, which holds only in-frame ones; the method was immunoSEQ multiplex PCR. The table records about 120,000 clones, around 87% of them present only once. The sample consisted of peripheral blood. Every receptor here comes from a woman in her 70s with acute or convalescent COVID-19.

The gene calls are TRBV12-3 or TRBV12-4 and TRBJ1-3; D is possibly TRBD1 (5 bases). Trimming left V 3 bases short and J 3 bases short, with 6 bases between. This CDR3 contains 13 residues. CDR3 sequence: CASSFQGGNTIYF. The DNA for the CDR3 is TGTGCCAGCAGTTTTCAGGGTGGAAACACCATATATTTT.

The J gene is TRBJ1-6, the V gene TRBV28, with a possible D match to TRBD1 (6 bases). V gave up 7 bases and J gave up 14 bases, with 18 bases separating them. Germline loops: CDR1 MDHEN, CDR2 SYDVKM. The CDR3 consists of 13 residues. CDR3 nucleotide sequence: TGTGCCAGCAACGGGGGGCCGAGGCAAGCCCTCCACTTT. The encoded protein is CASNGGPRQALHF.

This clone was seen a single time. This rearrangement joins TRBV12-5 to TRBJ2-1, with D maybe TRBD2 (5 bases). Trimming shortened V by 7 bases and J by 2 bases, and 15 bases separated the two germline ends. Looked up from germline, CDR1 is LGHNT and CDR2 is FRNRAP. The CDR3 is 15 residues long. This CDR3 is CASAPGIFTYNEQFF. CDR3 in DNA: TGTGCTAGTGCCCCCGGGATTTTCACCTACAATGAGCAGTTCTTC.

The chain carries TRBV19 and TRBJ2-7; 11 positions match TRBD2. Germline loops: CDR1 LNHDA, CDR2 SQIVND (reference sequence). This CDR3 region has 14 residues. The V and J ends lost 6 bases and 4 bases, in that order; junction bases with no gene match: 5. CDR3 protein: CASSASGGKYEQYF. CDR3 sequence (DNA): TGTGCCAGTAGCGCTAGCGGGGGGAAATACGAGCAGTACTTC.

J is TRBJ2-3 and V is TRBV27, with 8 bases that match TRBD2. The CDR3 covers 13 residues. From germline, CDR1 is MNHEY and CDR2 SMNVEV (reference sequence). With V trimmed by 5 bases and J by 6 bases, 4 bases remained unmatched. The CDR3 coding sequence is TGTGCCAGCAGTCACGGGGGGGCTGATACGCAGTATTTT. Residues: CASSHGGADTQYF.

The rearrangement uses TRBV10-3 and TRBJ1-5, with 7 positions matching TRBD1. The germline V gene has CDR1 ENHRY and CDR2 SYGVKD. The length of the CDR3 is 13 residues. The V gene end was trimmed by 10 bases and the J gene end by 7 bases; junction bases not matched to a gene: 10. CDR3 nucleotides: TGTGCCACCAGGGGGGAGGGGGGCCAGCCCCAGCATTTT. The encoded protein is CATRGEGGQPQHF.

The chain is built from TRBV28 and TRBJ2-7, with D possibly matching TRBD2 (5 bases). The V gene lost 7 bases and the J gene lost 0 bases, with 16 bases spanning the gap. Germline CDR1 and CDR2: MDHEN and SYDVKM. The CDR3 is 15 residues long. CDR3 sequence (DNA): TGTGCCAGCACCTCCCCTTCCCGGGGCTCCTACGAGCAGTACTTC. Protein sequence: CASTSPSRGSYEQYF. Together with reference TRBV28 and TRBJ2-7, the CDR3 gives the full variable domain: DVKVTQSSRYLVKRTGEKVFLECVQDMDHENMFWYRQDPGLGLRLIYFSYDVKMKEKGDIPEGYSVSREKKERFSLILESASTNQTSMYLCASTSPSRGSYEQYFGPGTRLTVT.

This clone was detected only a few times. The chain has TRBV28 and TRBJ1-2, with 9 bases matching TRBD1. J was trimmed by 7 bases and V by 6 bases; bases with no gene match: 9. Germline V gene lookup returns CDR1 MDHEN and CDR2 SYDVKM. CDR3 length: 14 amino acids. CDR3: CASSTGTGRTGYTF. CDR3 DNA sequence: TGTGCCAGCAGCACCGGGACAGGGAGGACTGGCTACACCTTC.

This chain links TRBV30 with TRBJ2-5, with D hard to call. CDR1 and CDR2 (germline): GTSNPN, SVGIG (reference sequence). Trimming shortened V by 0 bases and J by 2 bases, and 7 bases separated the two germline ends. The CDR3 has 13 amino acids. The CDR3 DNA follows: TGTGCCTGGAGTGTATCCCTTCAAGAGACCCAGTACTTC. This codes for CAWSVSLQETQYF.

The chain couples TRBV3-1 (or the pseudogene TRBV3-2) to TRBJ2-5; TRBD1 matches at 10 bases. CDR1 and CDR2 from the germline V gene are LGHDT and YNNKEL (reference sequence). The CDR3 contains 14 residues. Germline trimming cut 4 bases from V and 5 bases from J; bases unmatched to any gene: 4. The CDR3 reads CASSLAGQGETQYF. The CDR3 coding sequence is TGTGCCAGCAGCCTAGCGGGACAGGGGGAGACCCAGTACTTC.

This chain uses TRBV28 with TRBJ2-7; D is perhaps TRBD1 (6 bases). V was trimmed by 2 bases and J by 2 bases, leaving 16 bases between them. CDR3 length: 16 amino acids. Germline V gives CDR1 MDHEN, CDR2 SYDVKM. CDR3 sequence: CASSLIPRQGPYEQYF. Written as DNA, the CDR3 is TGTGCCAGCAGTTTAATTCCGCGGCAGGGGCCCTACGAGCAGTACTTC.

The chain combines TRBV4-1 with TRBJ1-6, with 7 nucleotides matching TRBD1. CDR1 is MGHRA and CDR2 is YSYEKL in the germline V gene. The V and J ends lost 0 bases and 5 bases, in that order; junction bases with no gene match: 4. The CDR3 is 16 amino acids. CDR3 protein: CASSQDGTANNSPLHF. The DNA of the CDR3 is TGCGCCAGCAGCCAAGACGGGACAGCGAATAATTCACCCCTCCACTTT.

The chain uses TRBV7-2 and TRBJ2-7, with D maybe TRBD1 (6 bases). The V end lost 5 bases, the J end lost 2 bases, and 10 bases lay between the germline ends. The CDR3 sequence is 13 residues long. Germline CDR1 reads SGHTA; CDR2 reads FQGNSA. The CDR3 region has the DNA TGTGCCAGCAGCCCTCAGGGGCCCTACGAGCAGTACTTC. It yields the protein CASSPQGPYEQYF.

The V gene is TRBV27, the J gene TRBJ2-2; perhaps TRBD1 as D (5 bases). Trimming left V 0 bases short and J 4 bases short, with 15 bases between. This CDR3 comprises 17 residues. Germline values: CDR1 MNHEY, CDR2 SMNVEV (reference sequence). In DNA, the CDR3 is TGTGCCAGCAGTTTATCGTTCAGGGTGCGGATCACCGGGGAGCTGTTTTTT. Translating it yields CASSLSFRVRITGELFF.

This clone was counted a single time. The CDR3, as DNA: TGTGCCAGTAGTATAGTTCTGGGGGCAACCGGGGAGCTGTTTTTT. It yields the protein CASSIVLGATGELFF. V and J are TRBV19 and TRBJ2-2, with D possibly being TRBD1 (6 bases). The CDR3 has 15 amino acids. The V gene's germline CDR1 is LNHDA and CDR2 SQIVND (reference sequence). Trimming removed 1 base at V and 5 bases at J, with 11 bases between.